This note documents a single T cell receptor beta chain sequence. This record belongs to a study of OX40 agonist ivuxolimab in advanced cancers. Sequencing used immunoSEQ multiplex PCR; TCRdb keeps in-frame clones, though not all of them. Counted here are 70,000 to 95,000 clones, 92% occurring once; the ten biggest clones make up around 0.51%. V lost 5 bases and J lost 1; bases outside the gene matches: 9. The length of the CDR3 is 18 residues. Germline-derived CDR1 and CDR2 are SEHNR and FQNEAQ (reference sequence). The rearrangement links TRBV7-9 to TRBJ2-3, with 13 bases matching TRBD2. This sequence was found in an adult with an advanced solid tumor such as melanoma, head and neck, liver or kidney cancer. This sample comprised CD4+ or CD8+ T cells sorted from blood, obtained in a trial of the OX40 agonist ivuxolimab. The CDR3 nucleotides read TGTGCCAGCAGCCTTGGACTAGCGGGAGTTGTAGGCACAGATACGCAGTATTTT. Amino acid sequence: CASSLGLAGVVGTDTQYF.